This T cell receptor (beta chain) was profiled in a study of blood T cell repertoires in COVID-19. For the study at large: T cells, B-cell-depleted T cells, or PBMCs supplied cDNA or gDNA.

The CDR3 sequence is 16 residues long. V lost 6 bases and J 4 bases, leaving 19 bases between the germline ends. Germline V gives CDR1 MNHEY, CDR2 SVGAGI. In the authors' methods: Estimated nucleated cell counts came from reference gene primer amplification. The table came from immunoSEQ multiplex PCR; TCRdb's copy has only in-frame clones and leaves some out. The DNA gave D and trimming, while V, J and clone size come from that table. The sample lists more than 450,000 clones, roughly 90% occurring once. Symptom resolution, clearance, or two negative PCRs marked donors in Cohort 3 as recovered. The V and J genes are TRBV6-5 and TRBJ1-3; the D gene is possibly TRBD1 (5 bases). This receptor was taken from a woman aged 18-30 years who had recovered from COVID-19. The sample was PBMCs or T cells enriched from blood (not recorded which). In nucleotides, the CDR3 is TGTGCCAGCAGCTACCGGGGGGTAGTGCCAGGAAACACCATATATTTT. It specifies CASSYRGVVPGNTIYF.